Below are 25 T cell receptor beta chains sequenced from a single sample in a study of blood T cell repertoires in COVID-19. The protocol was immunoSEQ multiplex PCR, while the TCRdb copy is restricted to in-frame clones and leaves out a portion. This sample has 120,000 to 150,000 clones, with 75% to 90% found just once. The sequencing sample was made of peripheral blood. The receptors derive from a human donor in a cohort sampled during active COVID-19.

This CDR3 is CASRPDRNRGYTF. The CDR3 DNA follows: TGTGCCAGCAGGCCGGACAGGAACCGGGGCTACACCTTC. The chain has TRBV6-5 and TRBJ1-2; 7 positions agree with TRBD1. The CDR3 is 13 residues long. Per the germline V gene, CDR1 is MNHEY and CDR2 is SVGAGI. The J segment lost 8 bases and the V segment lost 6 bases, leaving 9 bases of the junction unmatched.

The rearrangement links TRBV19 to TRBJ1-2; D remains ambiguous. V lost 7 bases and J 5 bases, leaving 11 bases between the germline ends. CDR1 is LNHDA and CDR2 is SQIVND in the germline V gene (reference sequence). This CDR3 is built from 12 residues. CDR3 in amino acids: CASTQDSYGYTF. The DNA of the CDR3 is TGTGCCAGTACCCAGGACTCATATGGCTACACCTTC.

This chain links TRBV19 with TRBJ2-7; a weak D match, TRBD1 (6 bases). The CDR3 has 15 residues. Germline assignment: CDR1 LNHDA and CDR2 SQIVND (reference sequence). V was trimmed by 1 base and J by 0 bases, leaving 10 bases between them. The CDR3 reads CASSIVGDNSYEQYF. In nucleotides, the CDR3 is TGTGCCAGTAGTATAGTGGGGGACAACTCCTACGAGCAGTACTTC.

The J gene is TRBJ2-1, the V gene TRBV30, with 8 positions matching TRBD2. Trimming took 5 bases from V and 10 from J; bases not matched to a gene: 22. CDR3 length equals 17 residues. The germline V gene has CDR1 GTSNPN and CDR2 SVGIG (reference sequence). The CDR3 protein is CAWQTPPHGGASREQFF. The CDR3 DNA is TGTGCCTGGCAAACGCCCCCCCACGGGGGGGCATCACGGGAGCAGTTCTTC.

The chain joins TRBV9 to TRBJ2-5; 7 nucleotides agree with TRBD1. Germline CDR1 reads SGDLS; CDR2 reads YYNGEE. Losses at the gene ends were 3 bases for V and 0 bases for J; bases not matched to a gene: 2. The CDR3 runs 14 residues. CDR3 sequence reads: CASSGGQYQETQYF. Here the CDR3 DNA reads TGTGCCAGCAGCGGGGGACAGTACCAAGAGACCCAGTACTTC.

The CDR3 sequence is CASSGYRDFEAYEQYF. Written as DNA, the CDR3 is TGTGCCAGCAGCGGGTACCGGGACTTTGAAGCCTACGAGCAGTACTTC. The V gene is TRBV5-6, the J gene TRBJ2-7, with D tentatively TRBD2 (6 bases). The CDR3 covers 16 residues. Germline V gives CDR1 SGHDT, CDR2 YYEEEE. Trimming took 4 bases from V and 2 from J, leaving 19 bases between them.

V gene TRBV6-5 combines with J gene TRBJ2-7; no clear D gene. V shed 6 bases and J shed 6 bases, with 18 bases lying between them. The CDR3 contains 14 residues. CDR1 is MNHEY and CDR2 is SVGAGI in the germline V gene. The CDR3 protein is CASSATFQESEQYV. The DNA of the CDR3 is TGTGCCAGCAGCGCGACTTTCCAAGAGTCCGAGCAGTACGTC.

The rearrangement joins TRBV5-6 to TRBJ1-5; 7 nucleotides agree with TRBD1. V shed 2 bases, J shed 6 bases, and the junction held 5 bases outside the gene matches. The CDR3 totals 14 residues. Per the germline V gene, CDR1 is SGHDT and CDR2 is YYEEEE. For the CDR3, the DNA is TGTGCCAGCAGCTTCAGGGGGGTGGGTCAGCCCCAGCATTTT. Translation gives CASSFRGVGQPQHF. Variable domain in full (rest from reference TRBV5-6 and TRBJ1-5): DAGVTQSPTHLIKTRGQQVTLRCSPKSGHDTVSWYQQALGQGPQFIFQYYEEEERQRGNFPDRFSGHQFPNYSSELNVNALLLGDSALYLCASSFRGVGQPQHFGDGTRLSIL.

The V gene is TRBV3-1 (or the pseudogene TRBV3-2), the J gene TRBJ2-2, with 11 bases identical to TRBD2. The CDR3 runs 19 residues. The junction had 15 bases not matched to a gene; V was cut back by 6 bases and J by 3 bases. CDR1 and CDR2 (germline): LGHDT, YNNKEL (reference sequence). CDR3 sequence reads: CASSPTITGTSGYTGELFF. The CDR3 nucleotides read TGTGCCAGCAGTCCCACGATAACAGGGACTAGCGGTTACACCGGGGAGCTGTTTTTT.

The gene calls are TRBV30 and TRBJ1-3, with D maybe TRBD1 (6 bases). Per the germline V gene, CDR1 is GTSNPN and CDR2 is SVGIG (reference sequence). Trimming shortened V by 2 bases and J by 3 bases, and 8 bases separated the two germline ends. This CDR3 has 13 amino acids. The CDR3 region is CAWSLDSGNTIYF. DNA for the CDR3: TGTGCCTGGAGTTTGGACAGTGGAAACACCATATATTTT.

CDR3 protein: CASRLDRVTTGELFF. CDR3 nucleotides: TGTGCCAGCAGACTGGACAGGGTGACCACCGGGGAGCTGTTTTTT. The V and J genes are TRBV4-2 and TRBJ2-2; 8 bases line up with TRBD1. Losses at the gene ends were 6 bases for V and 4 bases for J; bases not matched to a gene: 7. This CDR3 region has 15 residues. Looked up from germline, CDR1 is LGHNA and CDR2 is YNFKEQ.

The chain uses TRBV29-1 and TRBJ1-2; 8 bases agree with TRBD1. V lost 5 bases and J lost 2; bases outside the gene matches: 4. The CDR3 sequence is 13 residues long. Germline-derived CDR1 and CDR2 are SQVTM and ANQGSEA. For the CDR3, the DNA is TGCAGCGTTTCCGGACAGGGAAACTATGGCTACACCTTC. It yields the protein CSVSGQGNYGYTF.

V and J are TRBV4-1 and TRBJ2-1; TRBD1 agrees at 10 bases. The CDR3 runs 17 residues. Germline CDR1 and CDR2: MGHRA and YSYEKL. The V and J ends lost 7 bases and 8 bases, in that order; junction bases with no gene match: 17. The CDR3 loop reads CASKQRIRDRGADEQFF. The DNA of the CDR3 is TGCGCCAGCAAACAACGGATCCGGGACAGGGGAGCCGATGAGCAGTTCTTC.

The CDR3 region is CATKRVGNTEAFF. The DNA for the CDR3 is TGTGCCACCAAGAGGGTGGGGAACACTGAAGCTTTCTTT. V usage is TRBV15 and J usage is TRBJ1-1; D not resolved. This CDR3 is 13 amino acids long. V lost 7 bases to trimming and J lost 1 base, with 10 bases between them. Germline V gene data show CDR1 as LNHNV and CDR2 as YYDKDF (reference sequence).

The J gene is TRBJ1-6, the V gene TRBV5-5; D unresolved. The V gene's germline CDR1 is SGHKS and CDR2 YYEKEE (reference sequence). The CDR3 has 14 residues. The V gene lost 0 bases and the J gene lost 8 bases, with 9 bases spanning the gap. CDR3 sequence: CASSLESLDSPLHF. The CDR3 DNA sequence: TGTGCCAGCAGCTTGGAGAGCCTTGATTCACCCCTCCACTTT.

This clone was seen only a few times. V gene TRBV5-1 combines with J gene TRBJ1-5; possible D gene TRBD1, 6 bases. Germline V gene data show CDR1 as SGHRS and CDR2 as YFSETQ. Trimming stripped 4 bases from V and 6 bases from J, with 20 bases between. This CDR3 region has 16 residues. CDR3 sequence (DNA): TGCGCCAGCAGCCGATCAGGGACACCCGCCGGTCAGCCCCAGCATTTT. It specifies CASSRSGTPAGQPQHF. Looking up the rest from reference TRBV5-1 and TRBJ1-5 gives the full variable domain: KAGVTQTPRYLIKTRGQQVTLSCSPISGHRSVSWYQQTPGQGLQFLFEYFSETQRNKGNFPGRFSGRQFSNSRSEMNVSTLELGDSALYLCASSRSGTPAGQPQHFGDGTRLSIL.

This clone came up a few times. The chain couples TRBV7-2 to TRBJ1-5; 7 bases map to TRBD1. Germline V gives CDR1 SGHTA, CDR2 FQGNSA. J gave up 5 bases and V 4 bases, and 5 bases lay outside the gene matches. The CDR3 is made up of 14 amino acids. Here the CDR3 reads CASSSKGAHQPQHF. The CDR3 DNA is TGTGCCAGCAGCTCCAAGGGGGCTCATCAGCCCCAGCATTTT. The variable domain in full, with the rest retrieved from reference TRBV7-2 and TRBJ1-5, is GAGVSQSPSNKVTEKGKDVELRCDPISGHTALYWYRQSLGQGLEFLIYFQGNSAPDKSGLPSDRFSAERTGGSVSTLTIQRTQQEDSAVYLCASSSKGAHQPQHFGDGTRLSIL.

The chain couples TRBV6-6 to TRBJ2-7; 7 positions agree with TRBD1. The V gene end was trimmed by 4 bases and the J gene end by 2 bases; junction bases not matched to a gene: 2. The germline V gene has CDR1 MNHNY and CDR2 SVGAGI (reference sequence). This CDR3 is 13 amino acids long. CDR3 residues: CASSLTGAYEQYV. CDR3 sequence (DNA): TGTGCCAGCAGTTTAACAGGGGCCTACGAGCAGTACGTC.

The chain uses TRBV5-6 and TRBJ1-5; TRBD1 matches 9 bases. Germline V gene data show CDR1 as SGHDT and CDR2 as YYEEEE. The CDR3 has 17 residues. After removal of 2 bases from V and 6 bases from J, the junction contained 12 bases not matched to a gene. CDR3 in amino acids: CASSFRVDRGGGQPQHF. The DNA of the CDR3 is TGTGCCAGCAGCTTTCGGGTGGACAGGGGAGGTGGTCAGCCCCAGCATTTT.

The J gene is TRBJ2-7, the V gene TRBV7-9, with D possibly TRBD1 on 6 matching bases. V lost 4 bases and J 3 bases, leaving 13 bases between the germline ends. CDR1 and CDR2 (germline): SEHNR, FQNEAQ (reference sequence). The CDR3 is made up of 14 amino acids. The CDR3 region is CASSSQGGIYEQYF. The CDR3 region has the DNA TGTGCCAGCAGCTCCCAAGGGGGTATCTACGAGCAGTACTTC.

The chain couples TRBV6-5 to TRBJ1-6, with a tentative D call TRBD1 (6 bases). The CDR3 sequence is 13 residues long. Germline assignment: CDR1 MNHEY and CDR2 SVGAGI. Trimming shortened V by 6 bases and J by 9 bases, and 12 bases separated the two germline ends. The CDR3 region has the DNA TGTGCCAGCAGACAGGGCTTGGGTTCACCCCTCCACTTT. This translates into CASRQGLGSPLHF.

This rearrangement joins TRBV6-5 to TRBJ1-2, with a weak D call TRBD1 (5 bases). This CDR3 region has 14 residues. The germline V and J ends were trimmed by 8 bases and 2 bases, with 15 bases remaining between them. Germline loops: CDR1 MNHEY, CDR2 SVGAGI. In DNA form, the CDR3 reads TGTGCCAGCGGGGAGGGACCGACCAACTATGGCTACACCTTC. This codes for CASGEGPTNYGYTF.

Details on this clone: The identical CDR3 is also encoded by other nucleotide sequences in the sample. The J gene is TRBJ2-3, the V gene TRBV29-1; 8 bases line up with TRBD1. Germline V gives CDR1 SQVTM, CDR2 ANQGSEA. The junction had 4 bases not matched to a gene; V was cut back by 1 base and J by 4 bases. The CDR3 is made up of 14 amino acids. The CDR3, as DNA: TGCAGCGTTGAAGGTGGACAGGGCGCAGATACGCAGTATTTT. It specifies CSVEGGQGADTQYF.

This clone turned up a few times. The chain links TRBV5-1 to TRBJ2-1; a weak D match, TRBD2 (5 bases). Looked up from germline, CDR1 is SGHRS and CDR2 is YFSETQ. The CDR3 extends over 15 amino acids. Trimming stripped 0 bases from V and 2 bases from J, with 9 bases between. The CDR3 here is CASSLAAEAYNEQFF. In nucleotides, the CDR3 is TGCGCCAGCAGCTTGGCAGCGGAAGCCTACAATGAGCAGTTCTTC.

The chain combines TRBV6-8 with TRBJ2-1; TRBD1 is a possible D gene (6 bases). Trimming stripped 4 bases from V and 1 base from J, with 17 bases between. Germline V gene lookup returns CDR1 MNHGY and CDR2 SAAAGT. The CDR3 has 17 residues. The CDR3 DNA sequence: TGTGCCAGCAGTTTTCCGAAGACAGGTGAGTCCTACAATGAGCAGTTCTTC. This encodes CASSFPKTGESYNEQFF.